Shown below are 3 T cell receptor beta chains from a single sample sequenced in a study of shared clonotypes between healthy human individuals. The data were produced by immunoSEQ multiplex PCR, yet TCRdb's version contains in-frame clones alone and is incomplete. The top ten hold approximately 0.39% of the sample, which has about 2.3 million clones, approximately 90% seen once. The sequencing sample was made of naive CD4+ T cells from PBMCs. Subset meaning: CD45RA+ positively selected. All receptors derive from a man between 18 and 35 years old in good health. Some clones in this sample may be carry-over from other donors' samples.

This rearrangement joins TRBV6-1 to TRBJ1-1; no definite D call. The CDR3 spans 15 residues. Germline assignment: CDR1 MNHNS and CDR2 SASEGT. V was shortened by 4 bases and J by 1 base, with 13 bases between the two germline ends. CDR3 region: CASSGSEGQNTEAFF. The CDR3 region has the DNA TGTGCCAGCAGTGGTTCGGAGGGTCAGAACACTGAAGCTTTCTTT.

V usage is TRBV28 and J usage is TRBJ2-7, with a weak D call TRBD2 (6 bases). The CDR3 runs to 13 residues. Trimming took 4 bases from V and 4 from J, leaving 11 bases between them. Germline assignment: CDR1 MDHEN and CDR2 SYDVKM. The CDR3 DNA reads as TGTGCCAGCAGTTCCCCGGGACTTTACGAGCAGTACTTC. This encodes CASSSPGLYEQYF.

The J gene is TRBJ1-2, the V gene TRBV6-5; TRBD1 aligns across 7 bases. Germline CDR1 reads MNHEY; CDR2 reads SVGAGI. V shed 4 bases, J shed 13 bases, and the junction held 9 bases outside the gene matches. This CDR3 has 12 residues. CDR3 amino acids: CASSSRQGGFTF. The CDR3 nucleotides read TGTGCCAGCAGTTCCCGACAGGGAGGGTTCACCTTC.